This T cell receptor (beta chain) was sequenced during a study of cytomegalovirus exposure and HLA in healthy donors. Germline loops: CDR1 SEHNR, CDR2 FQNEAQ (reference sequence). The CDR3 contains 15 residues. Trimming shortened V by 2 bases and J by 0 bases, and 7 bases separated the two germline ends. With respect to this clone: Its antigen remains unknown.

Use of 60 Vbeta and 13 Jbeta primers characterized the PCR. The assay was immunoSEQ multiplex PCR, and TCRdb's table has in-frame clones only and misses some. The sample lists some 140,000 clones; around three quarters were seen once. Findings of the study overall: TRBV6-2, TRBV6-3 and some other V segments were excluded as indistinguishable. In a later analysis, CMV-associated beta chains were mostly HLA-associated, it appeared. Researchers reported in a later analysis that common viral pathogens appeared linked to several top clusters.

The sample was PBMCs. The TCR comes from a woman aged 40 to 50 in good health and CMV-seronegative. The chain has TRBV7-9 and TRBJ2-2; D is unclear. CDR3 nucleotides: TGTGCCAGCAGCTTACGCGCCCCGAACACCGGGGAGCTGTTTTTT. Translating gives CASSLRAPNTGELFF.